This T cell receptor beta chain was sequenced for a study of regulatory T cells in long-lasting Graves disease. Germline V gene sequence: CDR1 MNHNS, CDR2 SASEGT. Trimming took off 1 base at V and 11 bases at J, with 17 bases between the two ends. CDR3 length: 14 residues. Many counts were recorded for this clonotype. Noted time point: newly diagnosed GD, antithyroid drugs for less than 3 months. RNA extracted from PBMCs served as the sequencing template. CDR3 regions were amplified by Arm-PCR using iRepertoire HTBI primers to build TCR beta libraries. In TCRdb, the multiplex PCR reads were re-called with MiXCR into one record per CDR3 protein. In the table there are around 250,000 distinct CDR3 sequences, about 17% of which are singletons. These same data were also listed under a study on T cells in Graves' hyperthyroidism and ophthalmopathy.

Sequences were derived from peripheral blood mononuclear cells (PBMCs), sampled at new diagnosis, from a patient treated with antithyroid drugs. This rearrangement joins TRBV6-1 to TRBJ1-1; D gene unclear. This receptor was identified in a woman aged 25 to 39 with Graves disease. For the CDR3, the DNA is TGTGCCAGCAGTGAAGGGATCGGGTTGTTTAGGGCTTTCTTT. The encoded protein is CASSEGIGLFRAFF.